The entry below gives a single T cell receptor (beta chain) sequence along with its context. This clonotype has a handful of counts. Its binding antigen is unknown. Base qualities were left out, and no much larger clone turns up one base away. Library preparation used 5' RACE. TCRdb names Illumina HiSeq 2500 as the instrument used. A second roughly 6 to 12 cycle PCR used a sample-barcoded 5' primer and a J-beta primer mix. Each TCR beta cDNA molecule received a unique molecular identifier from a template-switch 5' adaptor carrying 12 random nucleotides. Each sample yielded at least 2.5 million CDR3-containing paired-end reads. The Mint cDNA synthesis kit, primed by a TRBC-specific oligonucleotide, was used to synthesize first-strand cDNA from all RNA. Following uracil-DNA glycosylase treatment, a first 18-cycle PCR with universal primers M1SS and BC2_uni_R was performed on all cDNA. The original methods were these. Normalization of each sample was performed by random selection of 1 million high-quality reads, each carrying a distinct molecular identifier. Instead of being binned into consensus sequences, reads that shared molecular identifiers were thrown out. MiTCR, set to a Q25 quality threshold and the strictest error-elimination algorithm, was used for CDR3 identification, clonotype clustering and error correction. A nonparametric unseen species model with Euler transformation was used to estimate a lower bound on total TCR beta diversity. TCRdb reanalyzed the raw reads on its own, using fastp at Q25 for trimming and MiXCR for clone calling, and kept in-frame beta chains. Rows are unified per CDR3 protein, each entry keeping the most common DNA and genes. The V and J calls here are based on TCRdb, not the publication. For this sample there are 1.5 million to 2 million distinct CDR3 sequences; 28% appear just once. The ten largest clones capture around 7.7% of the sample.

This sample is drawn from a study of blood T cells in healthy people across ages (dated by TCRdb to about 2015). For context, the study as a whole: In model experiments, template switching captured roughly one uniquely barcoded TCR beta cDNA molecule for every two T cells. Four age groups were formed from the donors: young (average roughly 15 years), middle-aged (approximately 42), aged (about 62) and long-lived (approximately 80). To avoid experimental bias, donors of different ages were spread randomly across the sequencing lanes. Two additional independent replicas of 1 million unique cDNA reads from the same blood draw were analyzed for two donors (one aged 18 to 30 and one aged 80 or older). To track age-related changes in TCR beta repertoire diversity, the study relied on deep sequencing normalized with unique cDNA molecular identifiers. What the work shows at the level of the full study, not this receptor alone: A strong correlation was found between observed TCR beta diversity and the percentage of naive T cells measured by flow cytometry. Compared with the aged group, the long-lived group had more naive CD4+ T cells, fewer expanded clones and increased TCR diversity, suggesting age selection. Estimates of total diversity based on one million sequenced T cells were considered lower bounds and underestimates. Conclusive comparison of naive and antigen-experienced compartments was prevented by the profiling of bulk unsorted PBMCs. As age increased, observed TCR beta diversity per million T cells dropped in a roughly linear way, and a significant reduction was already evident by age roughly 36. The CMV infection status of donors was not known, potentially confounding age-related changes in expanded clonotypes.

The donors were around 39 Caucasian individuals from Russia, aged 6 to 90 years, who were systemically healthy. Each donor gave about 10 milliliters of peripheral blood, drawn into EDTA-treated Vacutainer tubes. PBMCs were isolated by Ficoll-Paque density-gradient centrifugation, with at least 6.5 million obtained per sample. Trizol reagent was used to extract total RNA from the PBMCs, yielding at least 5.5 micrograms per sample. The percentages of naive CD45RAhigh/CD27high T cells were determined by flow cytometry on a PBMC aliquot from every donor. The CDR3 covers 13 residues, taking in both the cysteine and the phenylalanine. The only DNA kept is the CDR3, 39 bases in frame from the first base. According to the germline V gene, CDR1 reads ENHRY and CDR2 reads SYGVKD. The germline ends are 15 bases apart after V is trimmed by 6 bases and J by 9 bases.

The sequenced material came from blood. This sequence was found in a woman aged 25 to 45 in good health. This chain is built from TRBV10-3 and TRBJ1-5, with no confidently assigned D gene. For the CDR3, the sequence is CAISAEEKAPQHF. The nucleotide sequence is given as TGTGCCATCAGCGCCGAGGAAAAGGCGCCCCAGCATTTT.